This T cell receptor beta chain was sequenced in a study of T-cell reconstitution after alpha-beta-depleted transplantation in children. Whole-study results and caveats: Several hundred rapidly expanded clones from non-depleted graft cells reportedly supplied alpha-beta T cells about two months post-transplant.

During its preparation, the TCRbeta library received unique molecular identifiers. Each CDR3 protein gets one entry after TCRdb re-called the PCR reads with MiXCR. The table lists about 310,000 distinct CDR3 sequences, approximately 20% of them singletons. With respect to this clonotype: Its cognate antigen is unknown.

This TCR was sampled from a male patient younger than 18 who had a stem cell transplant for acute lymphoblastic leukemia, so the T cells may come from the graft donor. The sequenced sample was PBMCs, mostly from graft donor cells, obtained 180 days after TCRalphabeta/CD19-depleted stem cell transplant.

The CDR3 coding sequence is TGTGCCAGCAGCGTGAACGGACTAGCGGGAGGAGAGCAGTACTTC. Translated, it gives CASSVNGLAGGEQYF. V gene TRBV9 combines with J gene TRBJ2-7; 14 bases align to TRBD2. The CDR3 has 15 residues. The V and J ends lost 2 bases and 7 bases, in that order; junction bases with no gene match: 5. Germline values: CDR1 SGDLS, CDR2 YYNGEE. The entire variable domain, with the rest obtained from reference TRBV9 and TRBJ2-7, is as follows: DSGVTQTPKHLITATGQRVTLRCSPRSGDLSVYWYQQSLDQGLQFLIQYYNGEERAKGNILERFSAQQFPDLHSELNLSSLELGDSALYFCASSVNGLAGGEQYFGPGTRLTVT.